This T cell receptor (beta chain) was recorded in a study of control samples from healthy donors and cancer patients. The CDR3 is 19 amino acids. Libraries were prepared by immunoSEQ multiplex PCR; TCRdb keeps only in-frame clonotypes and omits some of them. The table lists approximately 90,000 clones, around nine tenths of them singletons. This clone was counted a single time. The chain joins TRBV21-1 to TRBJ1-5; the table calls TRBD1, which could not be checked here. TRBV21-1 is a pseudogene segment. The sequence was obtained from a man aged 25 to 40 in good health. The sequencing input was blood. CDR3 in amino acids: CASSAKEDKGHLGNQPQHF. The CDR3 nucleotides read TGTGCCAGCAGCGCCAAAGAGGACAAGGGACATCTGGGCAATCAGCCCCAGCATTTT.